This TCR beta chain was retrieved from a study of blood T cell repertoires in COVID-19 (dated by TCRdb to 2020 to 2021). Regarding the research as a whole: The collaborator samples originated in the United States, Italy and Spain and spanned the acute and convalescent phases of COVID-19. The prospective study material was composed of cDNA or gDNA derived from T cells, B-cell-depleted T cells, or PBMCs. Subjects who had been exposed to COVID-19, were actively infected with it, or had recovered from it provided the deeply sampled blood TCRbeta repertoires that made up the dataset. The repertoires were released in a freely available public database meant as a resource for research on the immune response to SARS-CoV-2. The samples were drawn from the first 160 participants of the ongoing ImmuneRACE study and from 950 to 1,500 subjects provided by 6 global collaborators. Sample metadata almost always included a de-identified subject ID, COVID-19 status, age in years and sex. Where available, HLA class I and class II types were taken from metadata supplied by the sample provider and were not determined by assay-based typing. On the study overall, not on this receptor specifically: The amount of clinical and demographic metadata varied by source and participant and was provided uncurated.

There are 18 amino acids in the CDR3, from cysteine to phenylalanine inclusive. The CDR3 DNA has 54 bases and is translated from base 1. V and J are trimmed by 0 bases and 10 bases, and the gene matches miss 12 bases of the junction. According to the germline V gene, CDR1 reads LGHNA and CDR2 reads YNFKEQ. With respect to this clone: Its antigen remains undetermined. Qualities for individual bases were not recorded, and no much larger clone is one base off.

TCRbeta CDR3 regions were amplified from genomic DNA by means of the immunoSEQ Assay, a bias-controlled multiplex PCR. The authors' analysis ran thus. The number of nucleated cells in each sample was estimated from the amplification of reference gene primers within the assay. Sequence reads were collapsed and filtered to measure the absolute abundance of every unique TCRbeta CDR3 rearrangement. For each sample, productive Simpson clonality was calculated as the square root of Simpson's diversity index over productive rearrangements. This is the immuneACCESS table as TCRdb keeps it, with only in-frame sequences that have V and J called. A part of the clones is gone; compared with another copy, unresolved V genes explain less than half, and the rest is unexplained. The V and J calls and clone size are taken from that table; D and trimming were inferred from the DNA. This sample is represented by 130,000 or so clones; about 86% of them were singletons. The ten largest account for around 8.4% of the sample.

The collaborating institutions used their own protocols to collect whole blood in K2EDTA tubes. For TCRbeta analysis, collaborators shipped samples in one of three forms: frozen whole blood, isolated PBMCs, or DNA extracted from either of those sample types. Sequencing was performed on peripheral blood. The TCR was taken from a woman aged 60-75 years with acute or convalescent COVID-19. The rearrangement joined TRBV4-2 to TRBJ2-1, with 13 bases in between that match TRBD2. CDR3 protein: CASSQDIRLAGGGGEQFF. The nucleotide sequence is TGTGCCAGCAGCCAAGATATCAGACTAGCGGGGGGAGGCGGGGAGCAGTTCTTC.